This TCR beta chain originates from a study of shared clonotypes between healthy human individuals (dated by TCRdb to about 2020). Concerning the study at large: Three men and a couple of women, aged 18 to 49 years, made up the cohort. Per donor, leukapheresis produced somewhere between about 0.94 and 9 billion PBMCs. For each donor, CD4 naive and CD4 memory were each run on three plates, CD8 naive on two plates, and CD8 memory on one plate. Libraries were prepared and TCR repertoires were sequenced by different laboratories using diverse techniques, in order to increase sequencing depth and limit assay-specific biases. To estimate repertoire size and how much clonotypes are shared between individuals, the study performed deep sequencing of blood TCR repertoires from five healthy adults.

CDR1 SEHNR and CDR2 FQNEAQ were looked up in the germline V gene (reference sequence). The trim is 3 bases for V and 6 bases for J, with a gap of 7 bases between the germline ends. The CDR3 has 12 amino acids, counting the end cysteine and phenylalanine. Only CDR3 DNA is held: 36 bases, read in frame from base 1. Using the deep immunoSEQ assay, multiplex PCR amplified TCR CDR3 regions from genomic DNA. Genomic DNA extracted from each cell subset was distributed evenly over all wells of several immunoSEQ 96-well plates, and each plate served as one replicate. For sorted subsets, roughly 190 ng of genomic DNA, equivalent to around 31,000 T cell genomes, went into each replicate PCR. Purified libraries were quantified with a Qubit 3.0 fluorometer, sized on a Bioanalyzer 2100, and re-quantified with the KAPA Library Quantification kit. A separate single-read 150-cycle Illumina NextSeq 550 flow cell was used to sequence each immunoSEQ 96-well plate. The source study handled its data this way. The immunoSEQ output contained only junctional sequences without quality scores, so filtering could not match that applied to full-length reads. To assign V/J genes and CDR3, sequences were annotated against IMGT germline references using PyIR, a Python wrapper for IgBLAST v1.9. Reads were filtered out if the reads had weak V/J assignments (E-value above 1e-6), no CDR3, stop codons, out-of-frame junctions, or ambiguous translated residues. V3J clonotypes were defined by identical inferred V gene, J gene, and CDR3 amino acid sequence. To compute the percentage overlap between repertoires, the number of shared unique clonotypes was divided by the size of the smaller repertoire. Richness of each repertoire was evaluated using RTK rarefaction, the Chao1 estimator, and Recon v2.1 estimates of unobserved clonotypes. Generation probabilities for all TCRbeta clonotypes obtained by the gDNA method from several donors were computed using OLGA. TCRdb took this table from immuneACCESS and kept in-frame rearrangements with V and J called. Such tables lack part of the clones; where checked against another copy, unresolved V genes explain under half of the gap, and the rest is unexplained. V and J calls plus clone size are reproduced from that table; the DNA served to infer D and trimming. The sample records millions of clones, around 94% of which are singletons. 0.13% to 0.15% of the sample is held by the ten biggest clonotypes.

What the work shows at the level of the full study, not this receptor alone: Based on pairwise subsampling, the degree of clonotype sharing among donors was expected to be affected by sequencing depth. The small number of donors limited the genetic and exposure-history diversity represented. Across a handful of donors, approximately 4.9% of naive CD4, roughly 3.5% of naive CD8, under 2.5% of memory CD4, and 0.4% to 0.45% of memory CD8 clonotypes were shared. Incomplete sequencing was indicated by rarefaction of sorted-subset datasets, despite the large sequencing depth. Estimated clonotype richness was generally larger for naive than for memory subsets. Only blood was sampled, and tissue TCR repertoires likely differ from those in blood. Compared with non-shared clonotypes, clonotypes shared by all four sorted-subset donors had higher generation probabilities.

Note on this clone: The antigen it binds to is not known. Base qualities are not recorded, but no much larger clone differs from it by a single base.

Healthy HIV-negative adults with no recently reported acute infections or vaccinations were included as donors. Every donor was a Caucasian adult living in Nashville, Tennessee, USA. Magnetic negative selection was used to enrich CD4+ T cells, after which naive cells were positively selected on CD45RA and the negative fraction became the memory subset. Blood was obtained by leukapheresis, after which PBMCs were separated by Ficoll-Histopaque density gradient centrifugation and cryopreserved in liquid nitrogen vapor phase. Analytical flow cytometry was used to check the purity and quantity of each magnetically sorted T cell population. From each sorted fraction, genomic DNA was isolated and quantified by UV absorbance on a Nanodrop 2000c.

The sequenced sample consisted of naive CD4+ T cells sorted from blood. The sample's cell subset or site, from its label and the paper: CD45RA+ positively selected. The sequence was obtained from a man younger than 35 in good health. The sequence links TRBV7-9 to TRBJ2-3, with the identity of the D gene unclear. The bases read TGTGCCAGCAGCTTGGATAAGGATACGCAGTATTTT. Translated, this gives CASSLDKDTQYF.